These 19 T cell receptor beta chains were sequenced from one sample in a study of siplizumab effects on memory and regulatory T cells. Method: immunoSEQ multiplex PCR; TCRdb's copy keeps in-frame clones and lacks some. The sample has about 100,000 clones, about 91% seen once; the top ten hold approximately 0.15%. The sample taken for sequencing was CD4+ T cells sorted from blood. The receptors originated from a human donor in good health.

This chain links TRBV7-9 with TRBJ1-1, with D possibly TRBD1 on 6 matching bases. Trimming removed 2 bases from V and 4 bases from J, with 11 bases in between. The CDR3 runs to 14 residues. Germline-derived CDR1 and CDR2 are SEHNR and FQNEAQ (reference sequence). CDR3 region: CASSLQGPSTEAFF. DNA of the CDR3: TGTGCCAGCAGCTTACAGGGGCCGAGCACTGAAGCTTTCTTT.

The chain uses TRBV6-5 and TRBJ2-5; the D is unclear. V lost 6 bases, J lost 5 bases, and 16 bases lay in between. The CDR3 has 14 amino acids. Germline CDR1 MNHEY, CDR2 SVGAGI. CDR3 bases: TGTGCCAGCAGACCACCACATGGGCTTGAGACCCAGTACTTC. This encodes CASRPPHGLETQYF.

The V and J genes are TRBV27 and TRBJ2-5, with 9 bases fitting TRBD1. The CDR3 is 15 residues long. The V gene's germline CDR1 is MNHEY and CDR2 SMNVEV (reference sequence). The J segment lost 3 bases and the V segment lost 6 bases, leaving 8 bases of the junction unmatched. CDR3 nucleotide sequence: TGTGCCAGCAGGACTACAGGGGGCGGGAAAGAGACCCAGTACTTC. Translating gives CASRTTGGGKETQYF.

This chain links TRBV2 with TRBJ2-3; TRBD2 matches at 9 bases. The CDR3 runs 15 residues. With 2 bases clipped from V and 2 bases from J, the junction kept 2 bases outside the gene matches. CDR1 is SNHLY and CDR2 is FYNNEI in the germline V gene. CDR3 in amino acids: CASSEQRGVTDTQYF. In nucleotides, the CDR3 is TGTGCCAGCAGTGAACAGCGGGGGGTCACAGATACGCAGTATTTT.

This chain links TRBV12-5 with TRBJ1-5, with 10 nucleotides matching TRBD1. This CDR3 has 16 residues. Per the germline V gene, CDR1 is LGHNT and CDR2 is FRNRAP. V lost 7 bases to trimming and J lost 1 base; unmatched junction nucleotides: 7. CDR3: CASADRGDGSNQPQHF. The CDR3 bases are TGTGCTAGTGCGGACAGGGGGGATGGAAGCAATCAGCCCCAGCATTTT.

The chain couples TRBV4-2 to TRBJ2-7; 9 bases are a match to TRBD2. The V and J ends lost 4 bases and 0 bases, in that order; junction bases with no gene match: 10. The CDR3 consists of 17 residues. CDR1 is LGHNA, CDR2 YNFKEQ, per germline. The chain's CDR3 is CASSPLLGAGGSYEQYF. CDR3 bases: TGTGCCAGCAGCCCGTTACTGGGAGCGGGGGGCTCCTACGAGCAGTACTTC.

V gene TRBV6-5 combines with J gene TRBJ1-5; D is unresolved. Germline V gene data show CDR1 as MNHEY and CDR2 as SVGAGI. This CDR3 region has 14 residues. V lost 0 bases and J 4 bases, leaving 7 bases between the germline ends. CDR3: CASSYSLSNQPQHF. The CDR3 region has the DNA TGTGCCAGCAGTTACTCCCTCAGTAATCAGCCCCAGCATTTT.

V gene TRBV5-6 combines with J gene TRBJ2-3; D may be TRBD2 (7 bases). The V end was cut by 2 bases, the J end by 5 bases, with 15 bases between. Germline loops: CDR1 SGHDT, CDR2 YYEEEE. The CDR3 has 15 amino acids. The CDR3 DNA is TGTGCCAGCAGCTTCGTCGCGGGGGCTGGAGATACGCAGTATTTT. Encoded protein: CASSFVAGAGDTQYF.

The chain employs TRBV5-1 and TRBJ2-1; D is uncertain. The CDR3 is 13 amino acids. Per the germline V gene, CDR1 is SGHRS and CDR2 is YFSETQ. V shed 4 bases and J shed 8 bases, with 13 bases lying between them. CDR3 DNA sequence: TGCGCCAGCAGCCCCGACTCGGACGATGAGCAGTTCTTC. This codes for CASSPDSDDEQFF.

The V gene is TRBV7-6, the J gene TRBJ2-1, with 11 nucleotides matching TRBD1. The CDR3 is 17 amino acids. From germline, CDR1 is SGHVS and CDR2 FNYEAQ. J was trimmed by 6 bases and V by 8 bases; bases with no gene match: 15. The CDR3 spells CASSPGPRDRGVNEQFF. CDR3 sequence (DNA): TGTGCCAGCTCCCCTGGGCCCCGGGACAGGGGGGTCAATGAGCAGTTCTTC.

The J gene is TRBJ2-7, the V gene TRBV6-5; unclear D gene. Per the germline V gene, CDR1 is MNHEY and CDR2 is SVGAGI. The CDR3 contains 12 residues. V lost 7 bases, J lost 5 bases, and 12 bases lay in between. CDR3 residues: CASTKPDNEQYF. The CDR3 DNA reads TGTGCCAGCACCAAGCCCGACAACGAGCAGTACTTC.

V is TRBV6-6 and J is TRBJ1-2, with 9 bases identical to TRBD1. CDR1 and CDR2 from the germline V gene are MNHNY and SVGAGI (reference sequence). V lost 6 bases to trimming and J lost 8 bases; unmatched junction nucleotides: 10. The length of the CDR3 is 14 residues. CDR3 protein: CASRATTGQGGYTF. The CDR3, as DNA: TGTGCCAGCAGAGCGACCACCGGACAGGGGGGCTACACCTTC.

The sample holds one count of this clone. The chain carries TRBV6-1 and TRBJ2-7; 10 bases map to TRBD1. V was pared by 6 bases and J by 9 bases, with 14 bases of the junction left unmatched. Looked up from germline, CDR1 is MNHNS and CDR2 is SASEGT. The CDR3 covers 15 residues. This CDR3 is CASSAATGGGRGQYF. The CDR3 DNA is TGTGCCAGCAGCGCAGCGACAGGGGGCGGACGCGGGCAGTACTTC.

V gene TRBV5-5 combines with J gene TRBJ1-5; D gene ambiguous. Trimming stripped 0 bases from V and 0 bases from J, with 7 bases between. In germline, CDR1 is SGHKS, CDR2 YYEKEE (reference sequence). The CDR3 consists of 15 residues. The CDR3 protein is CASSLGPYSNQPQHF. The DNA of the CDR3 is TGTGCCAGCAGCTTGGGCCCATATAGCAATCAGCCCCAGCATTTT.

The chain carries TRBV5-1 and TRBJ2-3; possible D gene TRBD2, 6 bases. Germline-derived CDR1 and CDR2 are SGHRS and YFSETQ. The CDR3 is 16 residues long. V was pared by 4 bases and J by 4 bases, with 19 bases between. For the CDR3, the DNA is TGCGCCAGCAGCGGTGGAGTAGCGGATTGGTCAGATACGCAGTATTTT. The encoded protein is CASSGGVADWSDTQYF. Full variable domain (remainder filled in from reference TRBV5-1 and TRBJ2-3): KAGVTQTPRYLIKTRGQQVTLSCSPISGHRSVSWYQQTPGQGLQFLFEYFSETQRNKGNFPGRFSGRQFSNSRSEMNVSTLELGDSALYLCASSGGVADWSDTQYFGPGTRLTVL.

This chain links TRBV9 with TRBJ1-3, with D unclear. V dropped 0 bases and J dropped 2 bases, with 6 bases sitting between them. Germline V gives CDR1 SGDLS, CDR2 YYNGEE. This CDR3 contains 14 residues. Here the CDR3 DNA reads TGTGCCAGCAGCGTAGGAGGCACTGGAAACACCATATATTTT. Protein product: CASSVGGTGNTIYF.

CDR3 DNA: TGTGCCAGCAGCCGGGGACAGGTTGCAACTAATGAAAAACTGTTTTTT. As protein: CASSRGQVATNEKLFF. The chain joins TRBV11-1 to TRBJ1-4, with 8 bases matching TRBD1. Germline loops: CDR1 SGHAT, CDR2 FQDESV (reference sequence). Germline trimming cut 5 bases from V and 0 bases from J; bases unmatched to any gene: 5. The CDR3 is 16 amino acids.

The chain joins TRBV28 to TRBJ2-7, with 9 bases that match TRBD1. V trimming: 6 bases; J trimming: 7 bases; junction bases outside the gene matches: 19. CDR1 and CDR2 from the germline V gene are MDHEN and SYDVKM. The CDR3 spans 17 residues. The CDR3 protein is CASRGTGYPRGAGEQYF. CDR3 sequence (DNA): TGTGCCAGCAGGGGGACAGGGTACCCTCGCGGGGCGGGTGAGCAGTACTTC.

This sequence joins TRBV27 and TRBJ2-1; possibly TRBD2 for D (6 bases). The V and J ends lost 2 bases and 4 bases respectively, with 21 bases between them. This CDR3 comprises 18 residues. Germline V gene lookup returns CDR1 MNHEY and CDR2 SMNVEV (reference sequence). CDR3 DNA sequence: TGTGCCAGCAGTTTAGCACCCCCGGGGGACCATCCATACAATGAGCAGTTCTTC. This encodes CASSLAPPGDHPYNEQFF.